This T cell receptor beta chain was sequenced during a study of control samples from healthy donors and cancer patients. Assay: immunoSEQ multiplex PCR; the TCRdb copy retains only in-frame clones and omits some. The repertoire holds tens of thousands of clones, roughly 84% seen once, with more than 3% in the top ten. Germline CDR1 and CDR2: SGHRS and YFSETQ. The CDR3 has 15 amino acids. V was shortened by 0 bases and J by 1 base, with 10 bases between the two germline ends. Sequencing was carried out using blood. The TCR was taken from a woman aged 50 to 60 in good health. The chain recombines TRBV5-1 with TRBJ2-5; D is unresolved. CDR3 sequence reads: CASSLVGQVQETQYF. As DNA, the CDR3 is TGCGCCAGCAGCTTGGTAGGGCAGGTCCAAGAGACCCAGTACTTC.